This T cell receptor (beta chain) was captured in a study of PD-L1 blockade in urothelial cancer. Overall study: Across blood samples, T cells had a median count of about 140,000.

This CDR3 spans 16 amino acids. The germline V gene has CDR1 SGHRS and CDR2 YFSETQ. Trimming removed 1 base from V and 2 bases from J, with 13 bases in between. Only in-frame clones appear in the TCRdb table, and some are missing; sequencing was by immunoSEQ multiplex PCR. The sample shows some 41,000 clones, around 90% of them seen only once. Patients each gave 1 to 8 samples, pretreatment and on-treatment. The chain carries TRBV5-1 and TRBJ2-4; tentatively, D is TRBD2 (6 bases). The clonotype comes from a woman aged 60-70 years with urothelial cancer. Material: PBMCs, obtained around atezolizumab (anti-PD-L1) treatment. CDR3 nucleotides: TGCGCCAGCAGCTTGTCGGCCGCGGGACCCAAAAACATTCAGTACTTC. It codes for CASSLSAAGPKNIQYF.